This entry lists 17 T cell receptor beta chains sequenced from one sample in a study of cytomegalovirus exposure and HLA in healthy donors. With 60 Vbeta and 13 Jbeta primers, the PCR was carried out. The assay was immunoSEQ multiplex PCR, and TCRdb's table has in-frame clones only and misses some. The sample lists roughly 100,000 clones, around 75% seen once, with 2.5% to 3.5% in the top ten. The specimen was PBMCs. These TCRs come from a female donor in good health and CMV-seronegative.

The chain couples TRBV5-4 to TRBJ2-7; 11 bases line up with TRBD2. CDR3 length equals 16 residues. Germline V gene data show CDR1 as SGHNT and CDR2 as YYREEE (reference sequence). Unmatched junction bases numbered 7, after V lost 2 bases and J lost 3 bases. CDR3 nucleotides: TGTGCCAGCAGCTTCCCGACTAGCGGGACCCGCTACGAGCAGTACTTC. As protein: CASSFPTSGTRYEQYF.

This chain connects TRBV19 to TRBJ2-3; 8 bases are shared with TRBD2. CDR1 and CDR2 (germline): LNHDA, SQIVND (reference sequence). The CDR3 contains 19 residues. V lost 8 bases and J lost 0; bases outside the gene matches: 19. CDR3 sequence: CASQPWTASGRSSTDTQYF. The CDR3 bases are TGTGCCAGTCAACCATGGACGGCAAGCGGGAGAAGTAGCACAGATACGCAGTATTTT.

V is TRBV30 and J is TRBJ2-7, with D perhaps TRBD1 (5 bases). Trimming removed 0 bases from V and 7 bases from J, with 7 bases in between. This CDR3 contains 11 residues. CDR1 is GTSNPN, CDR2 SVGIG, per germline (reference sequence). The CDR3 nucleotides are TGTGCCTGGAGTGTAGCAGGGGAGCAGTACTTC. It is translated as CAWSVAGEQYF.

CDR3 nucleotides: TGTGCCAGCAGCTTGGGGGCGGGGGCCCAAGGATGGTATGGCTACACCTTC. Amino acids: CASSLGAGAQGWYGYTF. The gene calls are TRBV5-6 and TRBJ1-2; D may be TRBD1 (6 bases). The CDR3 covers 17 residues. Germline V lookup: CDR1 SGHDT, CDR2 YYEEEE. Trimming left V 0 bases short and J 5 bases short, with 20 bases between.

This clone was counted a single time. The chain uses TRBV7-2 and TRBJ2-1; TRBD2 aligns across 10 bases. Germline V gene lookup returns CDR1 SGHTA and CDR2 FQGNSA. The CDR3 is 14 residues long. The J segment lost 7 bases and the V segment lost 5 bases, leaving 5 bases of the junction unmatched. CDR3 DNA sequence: TGTGCCAGCAGCCGACTAGCGGGCCCTAATGAGCAGTTCTTC. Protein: CASSRLAGPNEQFF. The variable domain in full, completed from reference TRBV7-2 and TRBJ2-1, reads GAGVSQSPSNKVTEKGKDVELRCDPISGHTALYWYRQSLGQGLEFLIYFQGNSAPDKSGLPSDRFSAERTGGSVSTLTIQRTQQEDSAVYLCASSRLAGPNEQFFGPGTRLTVL.

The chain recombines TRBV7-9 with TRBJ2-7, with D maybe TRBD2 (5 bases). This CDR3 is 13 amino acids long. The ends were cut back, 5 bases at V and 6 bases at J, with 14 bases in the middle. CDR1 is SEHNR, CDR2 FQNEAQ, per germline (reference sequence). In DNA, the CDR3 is TGTGCCAGCAGCCCAAGCGGTCGGACCGAGCAGTACTTC. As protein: CASSPSGRTEQYF.

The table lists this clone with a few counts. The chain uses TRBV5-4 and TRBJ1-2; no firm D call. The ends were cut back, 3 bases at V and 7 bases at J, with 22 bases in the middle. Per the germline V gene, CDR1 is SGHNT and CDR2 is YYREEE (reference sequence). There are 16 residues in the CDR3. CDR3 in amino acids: CASSSPLAGALSGYTF. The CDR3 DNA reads TGTGCCAGCAGCTCCCCTCTGGCAGGTGCTCTTTCTGGCTACACCTTC.

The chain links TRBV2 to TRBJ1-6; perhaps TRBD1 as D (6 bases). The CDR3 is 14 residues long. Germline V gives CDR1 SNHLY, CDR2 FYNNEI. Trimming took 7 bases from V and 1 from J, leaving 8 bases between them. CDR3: CASTGQSYNSPLHF. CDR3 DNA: TGTGCCAGCACCGGACAGTCCTATAATTCACCCCTCCACTTT.

The chain's CDR3 is CASNPGLAGYNEQFF. The CDR3 coding sequence is TGTGCCAGCAACCCGGGACTAGCGGGATACAATGAGCAGTTCTTC. The chain couples TRBV6-5 to TRBJ2-1, with TRBD2 matching 13 bases. The length of the CDR3 is 15 residues. With 7 bases clipped from V and 4 bases from J, the junction kept 4 bases outside the gene matches. The germline CDR1 and CDR2 sequences are MNHEY and SVGAGI.

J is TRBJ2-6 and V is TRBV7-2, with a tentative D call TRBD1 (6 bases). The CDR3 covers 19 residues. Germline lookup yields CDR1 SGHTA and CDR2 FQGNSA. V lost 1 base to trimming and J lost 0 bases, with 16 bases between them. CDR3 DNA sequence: TGTGCCAGCAGCTTAGAGACCCAGGGGCTGAGCTCTGGGGCCAACGTCCTGACTTTC. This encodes CASSLETQGLSSGANVLTF.

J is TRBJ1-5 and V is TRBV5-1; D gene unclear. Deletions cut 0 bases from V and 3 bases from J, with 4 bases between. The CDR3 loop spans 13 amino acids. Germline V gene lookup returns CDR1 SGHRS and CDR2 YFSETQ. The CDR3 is CASSLGYNQPQHF. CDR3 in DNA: TGCGCCAGCAGCTTGGGCTACAATCAGCCCCAGCATTTT.

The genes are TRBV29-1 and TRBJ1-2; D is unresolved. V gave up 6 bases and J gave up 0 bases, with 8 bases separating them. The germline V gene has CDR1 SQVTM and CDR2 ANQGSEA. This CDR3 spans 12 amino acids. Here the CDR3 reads CSVRTSNYGYTF. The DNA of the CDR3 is TGCAGCGTGCGAACTTCTAACTATGGCTACACCTTC. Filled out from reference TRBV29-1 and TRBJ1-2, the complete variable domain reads SAVISQKPSRDICQRGTSLTIQCQVDSQVTMMFWYRQQPGQSLTLIATANQGSEATYESGFVIDKFPISRPNLTFSTLTVSNMSPEDSSIYLCSVRTSNYGYTFGSGTRLTVV.

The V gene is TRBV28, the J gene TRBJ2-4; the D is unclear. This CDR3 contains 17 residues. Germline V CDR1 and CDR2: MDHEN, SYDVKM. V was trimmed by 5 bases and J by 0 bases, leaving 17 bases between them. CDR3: CASSRSGTLLAKNIQYF. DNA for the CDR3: TGTGCCAGCAGTCGGTCAGGCACTTTGCTAGCCAAAAACATTCAGTACTTC.

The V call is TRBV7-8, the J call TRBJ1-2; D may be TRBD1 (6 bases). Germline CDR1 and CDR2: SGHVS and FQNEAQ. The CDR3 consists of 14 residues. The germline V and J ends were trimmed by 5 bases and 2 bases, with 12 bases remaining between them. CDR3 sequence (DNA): TGTGCCAGCAGCCTGGGGACATCAAACTATGGCTACACCTTC. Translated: CASSLGTSNYGYTF.

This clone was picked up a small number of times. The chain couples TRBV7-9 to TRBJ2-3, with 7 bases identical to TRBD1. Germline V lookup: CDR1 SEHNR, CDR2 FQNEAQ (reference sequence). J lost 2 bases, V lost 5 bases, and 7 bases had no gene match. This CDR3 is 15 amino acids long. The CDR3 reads CASSPGTVTTDTQYF. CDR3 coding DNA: TGTGCCAGCAGCCCCGGGACAGTCACCACAGATACGCAGTATTTT.

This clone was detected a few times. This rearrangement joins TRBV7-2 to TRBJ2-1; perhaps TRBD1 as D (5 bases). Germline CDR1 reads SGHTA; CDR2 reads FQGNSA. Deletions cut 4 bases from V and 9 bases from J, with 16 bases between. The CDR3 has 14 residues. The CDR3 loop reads CASSSGVRASEQFF. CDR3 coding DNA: TGTGCCAGCAGCTCCGGCGTCAGGGCGAGTGAGCAGTTCTTC.

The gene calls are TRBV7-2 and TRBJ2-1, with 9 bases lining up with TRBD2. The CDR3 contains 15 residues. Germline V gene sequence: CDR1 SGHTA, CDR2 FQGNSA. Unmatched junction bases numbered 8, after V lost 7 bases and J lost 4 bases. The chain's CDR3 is CASKTRGGVYNEQFF. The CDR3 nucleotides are TGTGCCAGCAAGACGCGGGGGGGGGTATACAATGAGCAGTTCTTC.